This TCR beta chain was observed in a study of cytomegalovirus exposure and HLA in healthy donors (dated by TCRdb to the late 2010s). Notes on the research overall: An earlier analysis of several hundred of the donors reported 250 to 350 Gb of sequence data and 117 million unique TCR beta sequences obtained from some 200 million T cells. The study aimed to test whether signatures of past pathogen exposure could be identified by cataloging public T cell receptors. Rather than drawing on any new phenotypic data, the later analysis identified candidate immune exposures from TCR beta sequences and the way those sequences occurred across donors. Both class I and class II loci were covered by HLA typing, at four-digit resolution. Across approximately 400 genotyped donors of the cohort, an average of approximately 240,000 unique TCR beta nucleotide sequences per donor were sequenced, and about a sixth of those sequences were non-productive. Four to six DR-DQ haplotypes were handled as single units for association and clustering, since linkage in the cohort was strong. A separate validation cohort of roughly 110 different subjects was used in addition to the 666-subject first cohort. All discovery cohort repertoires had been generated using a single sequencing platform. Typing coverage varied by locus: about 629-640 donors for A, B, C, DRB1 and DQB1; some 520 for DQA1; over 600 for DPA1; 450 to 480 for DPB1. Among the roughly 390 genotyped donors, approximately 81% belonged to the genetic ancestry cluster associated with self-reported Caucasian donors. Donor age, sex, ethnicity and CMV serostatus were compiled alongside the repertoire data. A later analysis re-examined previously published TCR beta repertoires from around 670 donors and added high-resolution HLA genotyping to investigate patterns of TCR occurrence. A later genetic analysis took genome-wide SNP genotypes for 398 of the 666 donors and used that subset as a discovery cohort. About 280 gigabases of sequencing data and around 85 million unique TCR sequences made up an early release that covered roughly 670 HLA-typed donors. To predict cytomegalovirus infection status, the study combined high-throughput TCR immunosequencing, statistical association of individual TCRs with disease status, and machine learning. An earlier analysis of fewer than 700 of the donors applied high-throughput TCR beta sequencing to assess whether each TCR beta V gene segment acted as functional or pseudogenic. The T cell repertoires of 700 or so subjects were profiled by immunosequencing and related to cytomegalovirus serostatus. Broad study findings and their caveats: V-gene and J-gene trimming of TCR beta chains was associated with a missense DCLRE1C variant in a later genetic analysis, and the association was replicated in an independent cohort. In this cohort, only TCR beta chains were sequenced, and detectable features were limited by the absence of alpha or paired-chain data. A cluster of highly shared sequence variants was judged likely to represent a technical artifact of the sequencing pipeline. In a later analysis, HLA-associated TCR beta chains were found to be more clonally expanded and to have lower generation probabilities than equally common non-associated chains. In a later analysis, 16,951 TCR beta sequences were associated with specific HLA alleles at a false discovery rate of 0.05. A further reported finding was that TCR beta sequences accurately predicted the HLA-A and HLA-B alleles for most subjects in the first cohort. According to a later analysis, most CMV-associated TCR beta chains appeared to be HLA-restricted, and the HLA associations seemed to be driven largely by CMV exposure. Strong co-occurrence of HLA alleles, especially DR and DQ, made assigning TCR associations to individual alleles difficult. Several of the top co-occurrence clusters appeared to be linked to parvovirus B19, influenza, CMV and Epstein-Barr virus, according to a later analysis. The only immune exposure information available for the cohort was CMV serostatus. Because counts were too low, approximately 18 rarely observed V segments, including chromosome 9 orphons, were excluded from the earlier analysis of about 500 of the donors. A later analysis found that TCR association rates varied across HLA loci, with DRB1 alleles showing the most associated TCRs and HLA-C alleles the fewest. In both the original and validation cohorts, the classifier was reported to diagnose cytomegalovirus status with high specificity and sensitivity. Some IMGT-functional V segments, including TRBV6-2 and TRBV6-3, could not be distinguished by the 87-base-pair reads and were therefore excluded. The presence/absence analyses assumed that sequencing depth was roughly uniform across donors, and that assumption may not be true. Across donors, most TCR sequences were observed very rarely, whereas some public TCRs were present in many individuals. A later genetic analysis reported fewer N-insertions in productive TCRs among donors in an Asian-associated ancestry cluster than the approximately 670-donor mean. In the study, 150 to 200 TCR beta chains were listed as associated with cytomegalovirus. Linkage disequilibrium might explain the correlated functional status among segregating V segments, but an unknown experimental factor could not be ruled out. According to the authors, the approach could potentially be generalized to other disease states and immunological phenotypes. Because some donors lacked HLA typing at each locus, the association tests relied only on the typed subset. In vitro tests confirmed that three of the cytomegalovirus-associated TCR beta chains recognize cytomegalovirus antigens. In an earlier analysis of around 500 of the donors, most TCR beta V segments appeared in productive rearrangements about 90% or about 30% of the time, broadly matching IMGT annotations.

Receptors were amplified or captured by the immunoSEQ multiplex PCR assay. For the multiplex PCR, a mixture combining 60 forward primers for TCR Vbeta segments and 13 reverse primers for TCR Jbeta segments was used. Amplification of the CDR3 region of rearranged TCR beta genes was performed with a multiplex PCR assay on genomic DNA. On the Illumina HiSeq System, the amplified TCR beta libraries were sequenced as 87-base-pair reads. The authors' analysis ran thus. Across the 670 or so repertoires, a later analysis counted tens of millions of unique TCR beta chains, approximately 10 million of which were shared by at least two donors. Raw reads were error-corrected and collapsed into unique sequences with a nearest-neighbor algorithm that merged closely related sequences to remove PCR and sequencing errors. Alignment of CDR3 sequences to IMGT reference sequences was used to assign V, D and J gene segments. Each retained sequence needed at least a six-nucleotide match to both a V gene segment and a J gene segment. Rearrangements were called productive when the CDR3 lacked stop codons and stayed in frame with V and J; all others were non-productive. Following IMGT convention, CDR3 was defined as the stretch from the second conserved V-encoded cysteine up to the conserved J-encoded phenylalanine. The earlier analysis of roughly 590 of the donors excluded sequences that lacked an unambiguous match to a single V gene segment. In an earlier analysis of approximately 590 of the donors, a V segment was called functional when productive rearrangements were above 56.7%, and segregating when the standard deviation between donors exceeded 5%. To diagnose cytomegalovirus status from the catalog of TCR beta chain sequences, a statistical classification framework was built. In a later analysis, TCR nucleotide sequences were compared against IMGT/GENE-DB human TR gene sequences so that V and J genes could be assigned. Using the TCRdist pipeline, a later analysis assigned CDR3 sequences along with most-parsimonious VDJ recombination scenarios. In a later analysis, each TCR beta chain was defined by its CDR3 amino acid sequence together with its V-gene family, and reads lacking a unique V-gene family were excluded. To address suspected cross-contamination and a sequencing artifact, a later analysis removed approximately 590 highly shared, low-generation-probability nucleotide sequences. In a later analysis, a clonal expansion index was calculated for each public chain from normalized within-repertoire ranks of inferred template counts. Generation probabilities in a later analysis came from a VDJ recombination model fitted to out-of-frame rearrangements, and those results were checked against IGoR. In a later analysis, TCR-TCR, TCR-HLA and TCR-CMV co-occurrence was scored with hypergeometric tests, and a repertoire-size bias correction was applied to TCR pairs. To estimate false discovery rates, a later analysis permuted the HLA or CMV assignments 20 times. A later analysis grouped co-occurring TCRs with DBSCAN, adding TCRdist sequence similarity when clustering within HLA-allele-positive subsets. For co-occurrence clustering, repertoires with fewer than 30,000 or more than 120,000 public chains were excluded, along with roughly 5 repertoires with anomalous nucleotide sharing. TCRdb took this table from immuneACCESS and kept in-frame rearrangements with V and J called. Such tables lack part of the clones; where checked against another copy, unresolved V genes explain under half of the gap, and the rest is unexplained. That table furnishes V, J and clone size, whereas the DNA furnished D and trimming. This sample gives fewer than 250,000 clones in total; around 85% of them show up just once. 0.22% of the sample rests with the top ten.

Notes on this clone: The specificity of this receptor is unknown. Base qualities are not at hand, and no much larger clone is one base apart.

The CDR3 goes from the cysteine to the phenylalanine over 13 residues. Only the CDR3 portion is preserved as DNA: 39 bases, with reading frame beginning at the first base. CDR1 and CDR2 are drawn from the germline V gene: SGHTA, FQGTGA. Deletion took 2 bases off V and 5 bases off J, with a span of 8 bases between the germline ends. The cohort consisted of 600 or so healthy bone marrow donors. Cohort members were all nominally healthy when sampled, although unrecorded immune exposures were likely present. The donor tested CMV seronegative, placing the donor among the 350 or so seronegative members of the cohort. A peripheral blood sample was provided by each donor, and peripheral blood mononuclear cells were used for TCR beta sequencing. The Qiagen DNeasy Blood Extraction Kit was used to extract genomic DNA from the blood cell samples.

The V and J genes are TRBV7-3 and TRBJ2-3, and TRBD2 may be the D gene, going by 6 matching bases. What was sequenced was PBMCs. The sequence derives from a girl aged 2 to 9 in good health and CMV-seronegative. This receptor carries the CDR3 CASSLGGQDTQYF. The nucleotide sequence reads TGTGCCAGCAGCTTAGGAGGGCAAGATACGCAGTATTTT.